This T cell receptor (beta chain) was documented in a study of molecular identifiers for immune sequencing clone quantification. To note about this clonotype: This sequence may be a read error, since a much larger clone differs from it by one base.

TCRdb ran MiXCR on the PCR reads and lists one entry per CDR3 protein. This sample has more than 250,000 distinct CDR3 sequences, with roughly 23% found just once. The specimen sequenced was naive CD8+ T cells from blood, with Jurkat cell RNA spiked in. The subset is: FACS-sorted CD8+CD4-CCR7+CD45RA+ naive T cells. The TCR sequence derives from a human donor in good health. Some libraries in this study had Jurkat cell RNA spiked in.

The CDR3 DNA reads TGCAGTGCTAGAGATGGACTATTCGATGCGCAGTATTTT. Translating it yields CSARDGLFDAQYF. This chain joins TRBV20-1 and TRBJ2-3; D is perhaps TRBD2 (6 bases). This CDR3 spans 13 amino acids. Germline assignment: CDR1 DFQATT and CDR2 SNEGSKA (reference sequence). V dropped 0 bases and J dropped 10 bases, with 14 bases sitting between them.